This T cell receptor (beta chain) was obtained from a study of T-cell memory formation after mild COVID-19. The CDR3 length is 15 residues. The V gene lost 0 bases and the J gene lost 4 bases, with 13 bases spanning the gap. In germline, CDR1 is SGHDT, CDR2 YYEEEE. A single record per CDR3 protein comes from TCRdb applying MiXCR to the 5' RACE reads. The sample contains 290,000 or so distinct CDR3 sequences, 15% to 20% of which appear only once. The chain joins TRBV5-6 to TRBJ1-2; D call uncertain. The sequenced material came from PBMCs or a T cell subset sorted from them (not recorded which). This receptor was taken from a young man who had mild COVID-19 (a few samples of this study predate the infection). Cell type and time point are not known. CDR3 region: CASSLVAVGSYGYTF. In DNA form, the CDR3 reads TGTGCCAGCAGCTTGGTAGCAGTAGGCTCCTATGGCTACACCTTC.